Each of the 13 T cell receptor beta chains below was sequenced from the same sample in a study of identical twins. MiXCR, run by TCRdb on the 5' RACE reads, gives a single entry per CDR3 protein. Of under 300,000 distinct CDR3 sequences detected, around 15% appear once; the ten largest clones hold around 8.3%. The material sequenced was memory (CD45RO+) T cells sorted from blood. All receptors come from a woman aged 18-29 years in good health.

This chain joins TRBV7-9 and TRBJ2-7; weak D call: TRBD1 (5 bases). The germline V gene has CDR1 SEHNR and CDR2 FQNEAQ (reference sequence). The CDR3 extends over 14 amino acids. Trimming took 3 bases from V and 7 from J, leaving 16 bases between them. The CDR3 reads CASSFIQGPGEQYF. CDR3 nucleotide sequence: TGTGCCAGCAGCTTCATTCAGGGTCCGGGTGAGCAGTACTTC.

The chain carries TRBV11-2 and TRBJ2-3, with D perhaps being TRBD1 or TRBD2 (6 bases each). V lost 2 bases and J lost 2, with 11 bases in between. CDR1 is SGHAT, CDR2 FQNNGV, per germline. The CDR3 totals 15 residues. The CDR3 sequence: CASSLMGGYTDTQYF. The CDR3 DNA reads as TGTGCCAGCAGCTTAATGGGGGGCTACACAGATACGCAGTATTTT.

The V call is TRBV4-2, the J call TRBJ2-7; TRBD1 might be the D (5 bases). The CDR3 has 17 amino acids. Germline V CDR1 and CDR2: LGHNA, YNFKEQ. Trimming removed 0 bases from V and 1 base from J, with 16 bases in between. CDR3 protein: CASSQDLRGTTSYEQYF. CDR3 coding DNA: TGTGCCAGCAGCCAAGATCTAAGGGGCACCACATCCTACGAGCAGTACTTC.

This clonotype was counted a few times. The V and J genes are TRBV20-1 and TRBJ2-3; the D gene is possibly TRBD2 (7 bases). CDR3 length: 14 amino acids. Germline loops: CDR1 DFQATT, CDR2 SNEGSKA (reference sequence). The ends were cut back, 6 bases at V and 6 bases at J, with 19 bases in the middle. CDR3 bases: TGCAGTGCAATCTCGGGCGGGGGCCGGGATACGCAGTATTTT. It codes for CSAISGGGRDTQYF.

This rearrangement joins TRBV29-1 to TRBJ1-2; weak D call: TRBD1 (5 bases). CDR1 and CDR2 (germline): SQVTM, ANQGSEA. The V end lost 7 bases, the J end lost 2 bases, and 14 bases lay between the germline ends. CDR3 length: 13 residues. This CDR3 is CSDDGAGNYGYTF. In DNA form, the CDR3 reads TGCAGCGACGATGGGGCAGGGAACTATGGCTACACCTTC.

CDR3 DNA sequence: TGCAGTGCTAGACACCTGGGGCAGAGTATAGCAGATACGCAGTATTTT. It encodes CSARHLGQSIADTQYF. V is TRBV20-1 and J is TRBJ2-3; a possible D gene is TRBD1 (5 bases). Per germline, CDR1 DFQATT and CDR2 SNEGSKA (reference sequence). V dropped 2 bases and J dropped 4 bases, with 19 bases sitting between them. The CDR3 length is 16 residues.

V and J are TRBV11-3 and TRBJ2-1; no reliable D call. Per the germline V gene, CDR1 is SGHNT and CDR2 is YENEEA. The V and J ends lost 5 bases and 9 bases respectively, with 17 bases between them. The CDR3 sequence is 14 residues long. The DNA of the CDR3 is TGTGCCAGCAGCCTTTCTGACTTTCAAACTGAGCAGTTCTTC. This encodes CASSLSDFQTEQFF. Looking up the rest from reference TRBV11-3 and TRBJ2-1 gives the full variable domain: EAGVVQSPRYKIIEKKQPVAFWCNPISGHNTLYWYLQNLGQGPELLIRYENEEAVDDSQLPKDRFSAERLKGVDSTLKIQPAELGDSAVYLCASSLSDFQTEQFFGPGTRLTVL.

This clonotype was seen at least ten times. The V call is TRBV20-1, the J call TRBJ1-5; TRBD1 matches at 9 bases. The CDR3 spans 13 residues. Germline V gene data show CDR1 as DFQATT and CDR2 as SNEGSKA (reference sequence). J lost 5 bases, V lost 6 bases, and 5 bases had no gene match. CDR3 sequence (DNA): TGCAGTGCACCGGGACAGGGTTATCAGCCCCAGCATTTT. This codes for CSAPGQGYQPQHF.

A few counts support this clonotype. The chain has TRBV6-2 or TRBV6-3 and TRBJ2-1; D could derive from TRBD1 or TRBD2 (5 bases each). The ends were cut back, 6 bases at V and 3 bases at J, with 15 bases in the middle. Per germline, CDR1 MNHEY and CDR2 SVGEGT. CDR3 length: 15 residues. The CDR3 DNA reads as TGTGCCAGCAGCCGGGCCGAGGGGTTCTACAATGAGCAGTTCTTC. Amino acid sequence: CASSRAEGFYNEQFF.

This clonotype was counted a single time. J is TRBJ2-1 and V is TRBV7-8, with TRBD2 as a possible D gene (6 bases). Germline V CDR1 and CDR2: SGHVS, FQNEAQ. CDR3 size: 15 residues. The V gene lost 2 bases and the J gene lost 5 bases, with 13 bases spanning the gap. This chain's CDR3 is CASSLLRGYNNEQFF. DNA for the CDR3: TGTGCCAGCAGCTTATTACGGGGGTATAACAATGAGCAGTTCTTC. Complete variable domain (other parts from reference TRBV7-8 and TRBJ2-1): GAGVSQSPRYKVAKRGQDVALRCDPISGHVSLFWYQQALGQGPEFLTYFQNEAQLDKSGLPSDRFFAERPEGSVSTLKIQRTQQEDSAVYLCASSLLRGYNNEQFFGPGTRLTVL.

This clonotype was seen repeatedly, ten times or more. CDR3 sequence: CASSQGQGEKLFF. CDR3 sequence (DNA): TGTGCCAGCAGCCAGGGACAGGGTGAAAAACTGTTTTTT. The V gene is TRBV7-3, the J gene TRBJ1-4; 9 bases line up with TRBD1. The CDR3 is made up of 13 amino acids. Germline V CDR1 and CDR2: SGHTA, FQGTGA. J gave up 7 bases and V 5 bases, and 2 bases lay outside the gene matches.

The sample holds a few counts of this clonotype. The chain links TRBV7-9 to TRBJ2-1; D is unresolved. Trimming cost V 1 base and J 3 bases, with 7 bases left between them. The CDR3 contains 14 residues. The germline V gene has CDR1 SEHNR and CDR2 FQNEAQ (reference sequence). CDR3 loop: CASSLGNFYNEQFF. The CDR3 region has the DNA TGTGCCAGCAGCTTAGGAAATTTCTACAATGAGCAGTTCTTC.

A few counts support this clonotype. The chain has TRBV3-1 and TRBJ2-5, with TRBD2 identical over 9 bases. J was trimmed by 4 bases and V by 0 bases; bases with no gene match: 6. Germline assignment: CDR1 LGHDT and CDR2 YNNKEL (reference sequence). The CDR3 length is 16 residues. CDR3 DNA: TGTGCCAGCAGCCAAGAATGGCGGGAGGGCCCAGAGACCCAGTACTTC. Protein sequence: CASSQEWREGPETQYF.